The 32 T cell receptor beta chains in this list originate from one sample, sequenced in a study of PD-1 blockade in classical Hodgkin lymphoma. Generated by immunoSEQ multiplex PCR, the TCRdb table keeps only in-frame clones and is missing some. In the table there are around 60,000 clones, 75% to 95% of which are singletons. The time point here: cycle 4 day 1 (C4D1), after six to seven weeks of nivolumab. Each patient experienced a relapse that followed autologous stem cell transplantation, and brentuximab vedotin exposure varied. The specimen comprised peripheral blood mononuclear cells (PBMCs), sampled before the fourth cycle of nivolumab. The receptors shown here come from a human donor with classical Hodgkin lymphoma.

The chain recombines TRBV6-6 with TRBJ1-3, with 8 bases identical to TRBD1. V gave up 6 bases and J gave up 5 bases; unmatched junction bases: 3. Germline CDR1 and CDR2: MNHNY and SVGAGI (reference sequence). The CDR3 has 13 amino acids. CDR3 region: CASRDRGRNTIYF. The CDR3 DNA sequence: TGTGCCAGCAGAGACAGGGGACGAAACACCATATATTTT.

In the case of this clone: Other DNA variants within this sample encode the same CDR3. The rearrangement joins TRBV7-9 to TRBJ1-1, with D uncertain. Germline CDR1 SEHNR, CDR2 FQNEAQ (reference sequence). Trimming stripped 5 bases from V and 4 bases from J, with 5 bases between. This CDR3 has 11 residues. The CDR3 region has the DNA TGTGCCAGCAGCCCTGGCACTGAAGCTTTCTTT. Amino acids: CASSPGTEAFF.

This rearrangement joins TRBV6-5 to TRBJ2-7; 8 nucleotides match TRBD2. The CDR3 runs to 16 residues. With 4 bases clipped from V and 3 bases from J, the junction kept 11 bases outside the gene matches. Germline assignment: CDR1 MNHEY and CDR2 SVGAGI. CDR3 DNA sequence: TGTGCCAGCAGTTCCAAACCCGGGGGGGCGATCTACGAGCAGTACTTC. It is translated as CASSSKPGGAIYEQYF.

The chain couples TRBV7-6 to TRBJ2-6; the D gene could be TRBD1 or TRBD2 (5 bases each). The CDR3 sequence is 15 residues long. The germline CDR1 and CDR2 sequences are SGHVS and FNYEAQ. V shed 1 base and J shed 7 bases, with 11 bases lying between them. CDR3 DNA: TGTGCCAGCAGCTTAGGAGGGACCGGTGCCAACGTCCTGACTTTC. Its translation is CASSLGGTGANVLTF.

The genes are TRBV11-2 and TRBJ1-2; D not certain. The germline V gene has CDR1 SGHAT and CDR2 FQNNGV. The CDR3 consists of 15 residues. The V and J ends lost 0 bases and 8 bases respectively, with 16 bases between them. The CDR3: CASSLDLGGGGGYTF. DNA for the CDR3: TGTGCCAGCAGCTTAGATCTTGGTGGAGGAGGCGGCTACACCTTC.

The chain has TRBV5-1 and TRBJ2-1, with D perhaps assigned TRBD1 or TRBD2 (6 bases each). Germline lookup yields CDR1 SGHRS and CDR2 YFSETQ. The length of the CDR3 is 16 residues. Trimming removed 3 bases from V and 9 bases from J, with 22 bases in between. CDR3 residues: CASSSTRSSGDTEQFF. CDR3 nucleotide sequence: TGCGCCAGCAGCTCCACGCGGTCCTCGGGGGACACTGAGCAGTTCTTC.

The chain is built from TRBV6-6 and TRBJ2-7; D uncertain. The germline V gene encodes CDR1 MNHNY and CDR2 SVGAGI (reference sequence). This CDR3 region has 12 residues. V was pared by 6 bases and J by 3 bases, with 9 bases between. CDR3 sequence (DNA): TGTGCCAGCAGCCTGCCCCTCTACGAGCAGTACTTC. Protein sequence: CASSLPLYEQYF.

The V gene is TRBV25-1, the J gene TRBJ1-1, with D perhaps TRBD1 (6 bases). With 6 bases removed from V and 4 bases from J, the gap between germline ends came to 12 bases. This CDR3 contains 13 residues. Per germline, CDR1 MGHDK and CDR2 SYGVNS. The CDR3 DNA follows: TGTGCCAGCAGAACAGGGACGGGCACTGAAGCTTTCTTT. Translating it yields CASRTGTGTEAFF.

The gene calls are TRBV10-3 and TRBJ1-4, with D hard to call. Germline V CDR1 and CDR2: ENHRY, SYGVKD. This CDR3 spans 14 amino acids. Trimming cost V 0 bases and J 8 bases, with 10 bases left between them. The CDR3 nucleotides are TGTGCCATCAGTGAGTCATCCCAAAGCGAAAAACTGTTTTTT. Translated: CAISESSQSEKLFF.

The chain combines TRBV27 with TRBJ1-5; the D gene is possibly TRBD1 (6 bases). Trimming cost V 5 bases and J 7 bases, with 15 bases left between them. Germline V lookup: CDR1 MNHEY, CDR2 SMNVEV (reference sequence). The CDR3 is 14 amino acids. The CDR3 nucleotides are TGTGCCAGCAGTGACACAGGGAGCTGGCAGCCCCAGCATTTT. It specifies CASSDTGSWQPQHF.

This clone was seen only a few times. This chain links TRBV9 with TRBJ1-1, with D hard to call. Trimming pared 4 bases from V and 0 bases from J, leaving 10 bases between. The germline gives CDR1 SGDLS, CDR2 YYNGEE. There are 14 residues in the CDR3. The CDR3 loop reads CASSPLLMNTEAFF. CDR3 sequence (DNA): TGTGCCAGCAGCCCGTTACTTATGAACACTGAAGCTTTCTTT.

The genes are TRBV12-5 and TRBJ1-1; tentatively, D is TRBD1 (5 bases). Germline CDR1 reads LGHNT; CDR2 reads FRNRAP. The CDR3 has 16 residues. V was pared by 0 bases and J by 0 bases, with 11 bases between. The CDR3 sequence is CASGLVPGGMNTEAFF. CDR3 coding DNA: TGTGCTAGTGGTTTGGTGCCCGGGGGGATGAACACTGAAGCTTTCTTT. The full variable domain, in which reference TRBV12-5 and TRBJ1-1 provide the parts outside the CDR3, is DARVTQTPRHKVTEMGQEVTMRCQPILGHNTVFWYRQTMMQGLELLAYFRNRAPLDDSGMPKDRFSAEMPDATLATLKIQPSEPRDSAVYFCASGLVPGGMNTEAFFGQGTRLTVV.

In its sample, this clone was seen once. This chain connects TRBV2 to TRBJ2-7, with D maybe TRBD1 (5 bases). Germline V gene data show CDR1 as SNHLY and CDR2 as FYNNEI. This CDR3 is built from 12 residues. V was shortened by 6 bases and J by 3 bases, with 9 bases between the two germline ends. In DNA form, the CDR3 reads TGTGCCAGCAGGGGGCAAAGCTACGAGCAGTACTTC. Its translation is CASRGQSYEQYF.

The chain couples TRBV30 to TRBJ2-1; D is undetermined. The V gene's germline CDR1 is GTSNPN and CDR2 SVGIG (reference sequence). This CDR3 has 11 residues. V shed 5 bases and J shed 8 bases, with 10 bases lying between them. The CDR3 protein is CAWGIGDEQFF. CDR3 nucleotide sequence: TGTGCCTGGGGGATTGGGGATGAGCAGTTCTTC.

V is TRBV19 and J is TRBJ2-1; 7 bases agree with TRBD1. The trim removed 5 bases at V and 2 bases at J, leaving 9 bases unmatched. The CDR3 sequence is 16 residues long. Germline V gene lookup returns CDR1 LNHDA and CDR2 SQIVND (reference sequence). In DNA form, the CDR3 reads TGTGCCAGTAGTGTGGGACAGCTACTTCCCTACAATGAGCAGTTCTTC. It translates to CASSVGQLLPYNEQFF. The whole variable domain, filled in from reference TRBV19 and TRBJ2-1, reads DGGITQSPKYLFRKEGQNVTLSCEQNLNHDAMYWYRQDPGQGLRLIYYSQIVNDFQKGDIAEGYSVSREKKESFPLTVTSAQKNPTAFYLCASSVGQLLPYNEQFFGPGTRLTVL.

The chain has TRBV5-4 and TRBJ2-7; D unresolved. Germline V gene lookup returns CDR1 SGHNT and CDR2 YYREEE (reference sequence). The CDR3 covers 13 residues. Trimming cost V 3 bases and J 0 bases, with 7 bases left between them. In DNA form, the CDR3 reads TGTGCCAGCAGCTCCTTTAGCTCCTACGAGCAGTACTTC. This codes for CASSSFSSYEQYF.

This CDR3 reads CASQGNQPQHF. CDR3 bases: TGTGCCTCACAGGGGAATCAGCCCCAGCATTTT. The V gene is TRBV28, the J gene TRBJ1-5; 7 nucleotides line up with TRBD1. The CDR3 has 11 residues. J was trimmed by 4 bases and V by 11 bases; bases with no gene match: 2. Germline CDR1 and CDR2: MDHEN and SYDVKM.

The V and J genes are TRBV14 and TRBJ1-2; D gene ambiguous. The CDR3 is made up of 14 amino acids. CDR1 is SGHDN, CDR2 FVKESK, per germline. V lost 0 bases and J lost 9, with 14 bases in between. DNA for the CDR3: TGTGCCAGCAGCCAAGAGCGACGGGGAATACGCTACACCTTC. This gives the protein CASSQERRGIRYTF.

This clone was found once. In DNA, the CDR3 is TGTGCCAGCAGCTTGTGGCGGGGTAACTCCTACGAGCAGTACTTC. Translating gives CASSLWRGNSYEQYF. This rearrangement joins TRBV7-8 to TRBJ2-7; possible D gene TRBD2, 6 bases. V lost 3 bases and J 0 bases, leaving 12 bases between the germline ends. The germline V gene has CDR1 SGHVS and CDR2 FQNEAQ. The CDR3 has 15 amino acids.

The CDR3 DNA reads TGTGCCAGCAGCCACGAAAGGGAGATTGGGGATCAGCCCCAGCATTTT. Residues: CASSHEREIGDQPQHF. The chain joins TRBV6-6 to TRBJ1-5; D remains ambiguous. This CDR3 is built from 16 residues. Trimming shortened V by 6 bases and J by 5 bases, and 20 bases separated the two germline ends. Germline CDR1 reads MNHNY; CDR2 reads SVGAGI (reference sequence).

The sample holds a few counts of this clone. The chain links TRBV30 to TRBJ1-1; D perhaps matches TRBD1 (6 bases). Germline-derived CDR1 and CDR2 are GTSNPN and SVGIG (reference sequence). V lost 7 bases and J 4 bases, leaving 16 bases between the germline ends. The CDR3 is 13 residues long. DNA for the CDR3: TGTGCCTCGGGGGCCGGGGCTAGCACTGAAGCTTTCTTT. Amino acid sequence: CASGAGASTEAFF.

This clone was counted once. V and J are TRBV19 and TRBJ1-2; TRBD1 is a possible D gene (5 bases). V was cut by 4 bases and J by 4 bases, with 16 bases left in between. Looked up from germline, CDR1 is LNHDA and CDR2 is SQIVND (reference sequence). CDR3 length: 15 amino acids. Here the CDR3 DNA reads TGTGCCAGTAGTAAGTGGGGCGCGCTTCTCTATGGCTACACCTTC. Translation gives CASSKWGALLYGYTF.

The chain recombines TRBV20-1 with TRBJ1-2; 7 bases are shared with TRBD1. V lost 6 bases, J lost 5 bases, and 3 bases stayed unmatched. Germline V CDR1 and CDR2: DFQATT, SNEGSKA (reference sequence). The CDR3 has 11 amino acids. CDR3 coding DNA: TGCAGTGCCATGACAGGGTATGGCTACACCTTC. Its translation: CSAMTGYGYTF.

The V call is TRBV2, the J call TRBJ1-1; 7 nucleotides agree with TRBD1. With V trimmed by 1 base and J by 8 bases, 4 bases remained unmatched. Germline loops: CDR1 SNHLY, CDR2 FYNNEI. This CDR3 is 13 amino acids long. This CDR3 reads CASSEDWDSEAFF. The CDR3 region has the DNA TGTGCCAGCAGTGAAGATTGGGACAGCGAAGCTTTCTTT.

The chain couples TRBV6-1 to TRBJ1-5; the D gene is possibly TRBD1 (5 bases). The V gene lost 3 bases and the J gene lost 7 bases, with 16 bases spanning the gap. The CDR3 is made up of 15 amino acids. CDR1 and CDR2 (germline): MNHNS, SASEGT. The chain's CDR3 is CASSDFGGGGQPQHF. In DNA form, the CDR3 reads TGTGCCAGCAGTGACTTCGGGGGAGGAGGACAGCCCCAGCATTTT.

In its sample, this clone was seen a few times. This sequence joins TRBV25-1 and TRBJ2-2; D is perhaps TRBD1 (6 bases). The CDR3 has 17 residues. Between the trimmed V and J ends, which lost 1 base and 1 base, there was a span of 13 bases. CDR1 is MGHDK, CDR2 SYGVNS, per germline. CDR3 in DNA: TGTGCCAGCAGTGAATCTAGGGACACCCTGAACACCGGGGAGCTGTTTTTT. This sequence encodes CASSESRDTLNTGELFF. Looking up the rest from reference TRBV25-1 and TRBJ2-2 gives the full variable domain: EADIYQTPRYLVIGTGKKITLECSQTMGHDKMYWYQQDPGMELHLIHYSYGVNSTEKGDLSSESTVSRIRTEHFPLTLESARPSHTSQYLCASSESRDTLNTGELFFGEGSRLTVL.

This chain links TRBV30 with TRBJ1-1; D remains ambiguous. Per germline, CDR1 GTSNPN and CDR2 SVGIG (reference sequence). CDR3 length equals 11 residues. V lost 3 bases and J 5 bases, leaving 7 bases between the germline ends. CDR3 residues: CAWRGGTEAFF. CDR3 DNA: TGTGCCTGGAGAGGAGGGACTGAAGCTTTCTTT.

This clone was seen more than once but under ten times. The rearrangement links TRBV5-1 to TRBJ2-5; 7 positions agree with TRBD2. The CDR3 extends over 15 amino acids. In germline, CDR1 is SGHRS, CDR2 YFSETQ. V lost 0 bases to trimming and J lost 5 bases; unmatched junction nucleotides: 7. The CDR3 reads CASSLAAGRDETQYF. CDR3 DNA sequence: TGCGCCAGCAGCTTGGCAGCGGGGAGGGATGAGACCCAGTACTTC.

The chain links TRBV4-1 to TRBJ2-5, with no clear D. Germline CDR1 and CDR2: MGHRA and YSYEKL. V was clipped by 2 bases and J by 1 base, with 14 bases between them. The CDR3 runs to 16 residues. The CDR3 DNA follows: TGCGCCAGCAGCCAACCCGACTGGAACCTCCAAGAGACCCAGTACTTC. Translated, it gives CASSQPDWNLQETQYF.

The rearrangement links TRBV25-1 to TRBJ1-2, with TRBD1 matching over 8 bases. The CDR3 spans 16 residues. J was trimmed by 6 bases and V by 1 base; bases with no gene match: 10. Germline V gene lookup returns CDR1 MGHDK and CDR2 SYGVNS. The CDR3 loop reads CASSEWGTGGENGYTF. CDR3 in DNA: TGTGCCAGCAGTGAATGGGGGACAGGCGGAGAAAATGGCTACACCTTC.

The CDR3 region is CASSHPNDYEQYF. CDR3 DNA sequence: TGCGCCAGCAGCCACCCAAATGACTACGAGCAGTACTTC. The chain uses TRBV4-1 and TRBJ2-7; D unresolved. The germline V and J ends were trimmed by 3 bases and 3 bases, with 9 bases remaining between them. CDR3 length: 13 amino acids. Germline V gives CDR1 MGHRA, CDR2 YSYEKL.

The chain recombines TRBV6-1 with TRBJ2-7; D is ambiguous. V lost 3 bases and J 6 bases, leaving 15 bases between the germline ends. Germline CDR1 and CDR2: MNHNS and SASEGT. The CDR3 is made up of 14 amino acids. In nucleotides, the CDR3 is TGTGCCAGCAGTGACCCCGCCACTACCGGCGAGCAGTACTTC. Translated, it gives CASSDPATTGEQYF.